This TCR beta chain came from a study of cytomegalovirus exposure and HLA in healthy donors (dated by TCRdb to the late 2010s). Regarding the complete study: An earlier analysis of 587 of the donors reported approximately 280 Gb of sequence data and about 120 million unique TCR beta sequences obtained from around 180 million T cells. To predict cytomegalovirus infection status, the study brought together high-throughput TCR immunosequencing, statistical association of individual TCRs with disease status, and machine learning. An earlier analysis of fewer than 750 of the donors used high-throughput TCR beta sequencing to judge whether each TCR beta V gene segment behaved as functional or pseudogenic. A later analysis re-examined previously published TCR beta repertoires from more than 550 donors and added high-resolution HLA genotyping to investigate patterns of TCR occurrence. Both class I and class II loci were covered by HLA typing, at four-digit resolution. All discovery cohort repertoires had been generated on a single sequencing platform. Using immunosequencing, the study profiled T cell repertoires from fewer than 850 subjects and related those repertoires to cytomegalovirus serostatus. A handful of DR-DQ haplotypes were handled as single units for association and clustering because linkage in the cohort was strong. The number of donors typed differed by locus, with about 629-630 for A, B, C, DRB1 and DQB1, roughly 550 for DQA1, 606 for DPA1, and some 470 for DPB1. An early release that covered fewer than 800 HLA-typed donors contained approximately 300 gigabases of sequencing data and about 93 million unique TCR sequences. Donor age, sex, ethnicity and CMV serostatus were compiled alongside the repertoire data. A later genetic analysis took genome-wide SNP genotypes for about 55% of the 666 donors and used that subset as a discovery cohort. Across 300 to 500 genotyped donors of the cohort, an average of about 240,000 unique TCR beta nucleotide sequences per donor were sequenced, and roughly 18% of those sequences were non-productive. The study aimed to test whether signatures of past pathogen exposure could be identified by cataloging public T cell receptors. Rather than using new phenotypic data, the later analysis identified candidate immune exposures from TCR beta sequences and from how often those sequences occurred across donors. Among the roughly 370 genotyped donors, about 83% belonged to the genetic ancestry cluster associated with self-reported Caucasian donors. A separate validation cohort of 100 to 150 different subjects was used in addition to the approximately 700-subject first cohort. General study outcomes and caveats: This cohort had only TCR beta chains sequenced, and the lack of alpha or paired-chain data limited which features could be detected. In a later analysis, the rate of TCR association differed among HLA loci, with DRB1 alleles having the most associated TCRs and HLA-C alleles having the fewest. The only immune exposure information available for the cohort was CMV serostatus. A later analysis found that HLA-associated TCR beta chains were more clonally expanded and had lower generation probabilities than equally common non-associated chains. Sequencing depth was assumed to be roughly uniform across donors in the presence/absence analyses, though that assumption may not hold. A later analysis associated 15,000 or so TCR beta sequences with specific HLA alleles at a false discovery rate of 0.05. In an earlier analysis of about 600 of the donors, most TCR beta V segments appeared in productive rearrangements about 90% or about 30% of the time, broadly matching IMGT annotations. When HLA alleles, especially DR and DQ, strongly co-occurred, TCR associations were difficult to assign to individual alleles. A total of fewer than 200 TCR beta chains were listed by the study as associated with cytomegalovirus. A cluster of highly shared sequence variants was judged likely to represent a technical artifact of the sequencing pipeline. Compared with the approximately 600-donor mean, donors in an Asian-associated ancestry cluster had fewer N-insertions in productive TCRs, according to a later genetic analysis. The earlier analysis of almost 600 of the donors excluded 15 to 20 rarely observed V segments, including chromosome 9 orphons, because counts were too low. Because the 87-base-pair reads could not distinguish some IMGT-functional V segments, including TRBV6-2 and TRBV6-3, those segments were excluded. In a later genetic analysis, a missense DCLRE1C variant was associated with V-gene and J-gene trimming of TCR beta chains, and the association was replicated in an independent cohort. HLA typing was unavailable for some donors at each locus, so association tests used only the typed subset. In vitro tests confirmed that three of the cytomegalovirus-associated TCR beta chains recognize cytomegalovirus antigens. While some public TCRs were present in many individuals, most TCR sequences turned up only very rarely across donors. The authors suggested that the approach could potentially be generalized to other disease states and immunological phenotypes. Most CMV-associated TCR beta chains appeared to be HLA-restricted in a later analysis, and the HLA associations seemed to be driven largely by CMV exposure. Linkage disequilibrium might explain the correlated functional status among segregating V segments, but an unknown experimental factor could not be excluded. A further reported finding was that TCR beta sequences accurately predicted the HLA-A and HLA-B alleles for most subjects in the first cohort. In both the original and validation cohorts, the classifier was reported to diagnose cytomegalovirus status with high specificity and sensitivity. Several of the top co-occurrence clusters appeared to be linked to parvovirus B19, influenza, CMV and Epstein-Barr virus, according to a later analysis.

Per the germline V gene (reference sequence), LNHDA is the CDR1 and SQIVND is the CDR2. V is reduced by 6 bases and J by 7 bases, leaving a spacing of 22 bases between them. Including the terminal cysteine and phenylalanine, the CDR3 comprises 15 residues. Left in the record is the CDR3 DNA by itself, 45 bases read in frame from the first base. Libraries were built with the immunoSEQ multiplex PCR assay. For the multiplex PCR, a mixture combining 60 forward primers for TCR Vbeta segments and 13 reverse primers for TCR Jbeta segments was used. A multiplex PCR assay on genomic DNA amplified the CDR3 region of rearranged TCR beta genes. The amplified TCR beta libraries were sequenced on the Illumina HiSeq System as 87-base-pair reads. The study's own analysis went as follows. In a later analysis, around 80 million unique TCR beta chains were counted across the 500 to 850 repertoires, and roughly 11 million of these chains were shared by at least two donors. To remove PCR and sequencing errors, raw reads were error-corrected and collapsed into unique sequences using a nearest-neighbor algorithm that merged closely related sequences. Alignment of CDR3 sequences to IMGT reference sequences was used to assign V, D and J gene segments. For a sequence to be retained, a match of at least six nucleotides to both a V gene segment and a J gene segment was required. A rearrangement was called productive if the CDR3 had no stop codons and remained in frame with V and J, and every other rearrangement was called non-productive. Following IMGT convention, CDR3 was defined as the stretch from the second conserved V-encoded cysteine to the conserved J-encoded phenylalanine. In an earlier analysis of 587 of the donors, sequences lacking an unambiguous match to a single V gene segment were excluded. In an earlier analysis of 587 of the donors, V segments were called functional above 56.7% productive rearrangements and were called segregating when the between-donor standard deviation exceeded 5%. A statistical classification framework was built to diagnose cytomegalovirus status from the catalog of TCR beta chain sequences. V and J gene assignment, in a later analysis, came from comparing TCR nucleotide sequences with IMGT/GENE-DB human TR gene sequences. Using the TCRdist pipeline, a later analysis assigned CDR3 sequences along with most-parsimonious VDJ recombination scenarios. A later analysis defined each TCR beta chain by its CDR3 amino acid sequence plus V-gene family, and excluded reads lacking a unique V-gene family. As a way to deal with suspected cross-contamination and a sequencing artifact, a later analysis dropped 450 to 700 nucleotide sequences that were highly shared and had low generation probability. A later analysis calculated a clonal expansion index for each public chain from normalized within-repertoire ranks of inferred template counts. In a later analysis, generation probabilities were computed using a VDJ recombination model fitted to out-of-frame rearrangements, and the results were checked against IGoR. A later analysis scored TCR-TCR, TCR-HLA and TCR-CMV co-occurrence with hypergeometric tests, applying a repertoire-size bias correction to TCR pairs. To estimate false discovery rates, a later analysis permuted the HLA or CMV assignments 20 times. In a later analysis, co-occurring TCRs were grouped using DBSCAN, and TCRdist sequence similarity was added for clustering within HLA-allele-positive subsets. Repertoires with fewer than 30,000 or more than 120,000 public chains, plus five repertoires with anomalous nucleotide sharing, were excluded from co-occurrence clustering. The clones in this table, taken by TCRdb from immuneACCESS, are in-frame only. Not every clone is retained; where verified, under half of the shortfall comes from an unresolved V gene, and the cause of the rest is unknown. Clone size and V and J calls were adopted from that table, with D and trimming inferred from the DNA. In this sample the table shows about 140,000 clones, 70% to 85% of which occur a single time. Together, the top ten hold 3.5% to 5% of the sample.

The cohort consisted of some 670 healthy bone marrow donors. At the time of sampling, all cohort members were nominally healthy, though unrecorded immune exposures were likely present. The donor was CMV seropositive and belonged to the group of 250 to 350 seropositive cohort members. Each donor provided a peripheral blood sample, and peripheral blood mononuclear cells were used for TCR beta sequencing. The Qiagen DNeasy Blood Extraction Kit was used to extract genomic DNA from the blood cell samples. On this clone: Its antigen is still unknown. No quality values exist for individual bases; no much larger clone is one base distant.

Sequencing was performed on PBMCs. This sequence uses TRBV19 and TRBJ2-7, and perhaps TRBD1 as D gene, on 6 matching bases. The origin of this receptor is a man aged 40-49 years in good health and CMV-seropositive. The sequenced DNA: TGTGCCAGTAGGCCTCAGGGGAAGGATTGGCGGGAGCAGTACTTC. It is translated as CASRPQGKDWREQYF.